What follows describes a single TCR beta chain. The antigen remains unidentified. Time point of the sample: newly diagnosed GD, antithyroid drugs for less than 3 months. The authors made the TCR library using RNA they extracted from PBMCs. As a group, patients came from one endocrinology department in Xi'an, China. This entry belongs to a study of regulatory T cells in long-lasting Graves disease. Construction of TCR beta libraries relied on iRepertoire HTBI primers and on Arm-PCR targeting CDR3 regions. TCRdb reanalysed the multiplex PCR reads using MiXCR and keeps one entry per CDR3 protein. The sample comprises fewer than 450,000 distinct CDR3 sequences, 14% to 15% of which are singletons, and roughly 7.7% rests with the top ten. Study-wide findings and caveats: Shared public clonotypes totalled about 2,800 in persistent patients, compared with about 990 in new patients. Tissue studied was limited to peripheral blood, excluding thyroid tissue.

This sample also appeared in a second study, on T cells in Graves' hyperthyroidism and ophthalmopathy. From that paper: In making diagnoses, clinical symptoms, serum thyroxine and TRAb, thyroid ultrasound and orbital computed tomography were all used.

This sample comprised peripheral blood mononuclear cells (PBMCs), obtained at new diagnosis, from a patient treated with antithyroid drugs. The TCR originated in a woman aged 40-49 years with Graves disease.

The CDR3 spells CASTRRVGTGELFF. CDR3 coding DNA: TGTGCCAGCACCAGAAGGGTAGGCACCGGGGAGCTGTTTTTT. V gene TRBV28 combines with J gene TRBJ2-2; the D is unclear. The CDR3 runs 14 residues. Germline CDR1 is MDHEN and CDR2 is SYDVKM. Trimming removed 7 bases from V and 4 bases from J, with 13 bases in between.